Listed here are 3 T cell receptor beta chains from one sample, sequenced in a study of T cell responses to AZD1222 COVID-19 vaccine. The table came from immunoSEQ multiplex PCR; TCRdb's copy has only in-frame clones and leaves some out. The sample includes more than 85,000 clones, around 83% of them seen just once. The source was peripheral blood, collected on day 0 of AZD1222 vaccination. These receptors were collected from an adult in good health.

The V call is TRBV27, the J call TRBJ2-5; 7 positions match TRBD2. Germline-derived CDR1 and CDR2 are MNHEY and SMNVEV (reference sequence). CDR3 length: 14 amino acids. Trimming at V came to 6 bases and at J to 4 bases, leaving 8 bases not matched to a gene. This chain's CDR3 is CASRAREMGETQYF. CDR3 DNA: TGTGCCAGCAGGGCGCGGGAGATGGGAGAGACCCAGTACTTC.

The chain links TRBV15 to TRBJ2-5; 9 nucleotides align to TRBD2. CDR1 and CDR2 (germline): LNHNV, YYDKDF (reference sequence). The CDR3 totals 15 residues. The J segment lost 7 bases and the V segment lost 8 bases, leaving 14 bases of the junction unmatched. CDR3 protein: CATLPMAGGPATQYF. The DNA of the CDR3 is TGTGCCACCCTGCCAATGGCGGGAGGGCCCGCGACCCAGTACTTC.

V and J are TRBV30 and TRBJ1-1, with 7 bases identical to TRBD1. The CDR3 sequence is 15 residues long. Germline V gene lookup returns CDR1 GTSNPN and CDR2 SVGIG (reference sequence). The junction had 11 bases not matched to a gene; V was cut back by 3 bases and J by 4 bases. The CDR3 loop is CAWRTKGGLSTEAFF. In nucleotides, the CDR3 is TGTGCCTGGAGAACCAAAGGGGGCCTGAGCACTGAAGCTTTCTTT.